This record concerns one T cell receptor (beta chain) sequence. Its antigen is still unknown. The record has no base qualities; no much larger clone is one base away. The data are from a study of blood T cell repertoires in COVID-19 (TCRdb year 2020). For the wider study: Samples covering the acute and convalescent phases of COVID-19 were provided by collaborators in the United States, Italy and Spain. The material from the prospective study consisted of cDNA or gDNA derived from T cells, B-cell-depleted T cells, or PBMCs. The dataset comprised deeply sampled blood TCRbeta repertoires from subjects exposed to, actively infected with, or recovered from COVID-19. The repertoires were released in a freely available public database intended as a resource for research on the immune response to SARS-CoV-2. Samples were obtained from the ongoing ImmuneRACE study (first 160 participants) and from over 1,000 subjects provided by 6 global collaborators. Nearly every sample came with metadata listing a de-identified subject ID, COVID-19 status, age in years and sex. Where available, HLA class I and class II types were obtained from metadata supplied by the sample provider rather than from assay-based typing. The investigation overall reported the following: Clinical and demographic metadata were provided uncurated, with the amount varying by source and participant.

Whole blood was collected in K2EDTA tubes by collaborating institutions according to the institutions' own protocols. For TCRbeta analysis, collaborator samples were shipped as frozen whole blood, as isolated PBMCs, or as DNA extracted from either sample type. The immunoSEQ Assay, a bias-controlled multiplex PCR, was used to amplify TCRbeta CDR3 regions from genomic DNA. The authors' analysis ran thus. The number of nucleated cells in each sample was estimated from the amplification of reference gene primers within the assay. Sequence reads were collapsed and filtered to measure the absolute abundance of every unique TCRbeta CDR3 rearrangement. For each sample, productive Simpson clonality was calculated by taking the square root of Simpson's diversity index across productive rearrangements. TCRdb carries this immuneACCESS record with in-frame sequences only. Its versions omit some clonotypes, under half of them owing to an unresolved V gene in the studies checked, with the rest unexplained. V, J and clone size derive from that table, while D and trimming were established from the DNA sequence. Across this sample there are tens of thousands of clones, with approximately 88% seen only once. The top ten clones comprise 2.5% to 3% of the sample.

The CDR3 numbers 14 residues from cysteine through phenylalanine. Only CDR3 DNA remains: 42 bases, in frame from the first base. The sequence joins TRBV21-1 to TRBJ1-5; the tabulated D call, TRBD1, remains unverified against the DNA. TRBV21-1 is assigned pseudogene status. What was sequenced was peripheral blood. This clonotype was sampled from an elderly man with active or convalescent COVID-19. The CDR3 region reads CASSKTESNQPQHF. The nucleotides are TGTGCCAGCAGCAAGACAGAGAGCAATCAGCCCCAGCATTTT.